This T cell receptor (beta chain) was sequenced for a study of shared clonotypes between healthy human individuals. In the study overall: Two female and a few male donors aged 18 to 49 were enrolled. General study results and limits: Generally, naive subsets (rather than memory subsets) showed larger estimated richness. In contrast to clonotypes shared by all four donors, non-shared clonotypes had lower generation probabilities.

The split of CD4+ cells yielded CD45RA+ naive and CD45RA-negative memory subsets. Comments on this clone: What it recognizes is unknown.

CDR1 SGHRS and CDR2 YFSETQ come from the germline V gene. V lost 0 bases and J lost 5, with 10 bases in between. The CDR3 has 14 amino acids. The assay was immunoSEQ multiplex PCR, and TCRdb's table has in-frame clones only and misses some. This sample has around 1,100,000 clones, with roughly 80% found just once. The TCR sequence derives from a man younger than 30 in good health. Some clones in this sample may be carry-over from other donors' samples. This chain uses TRBV5-1 with TRBJ2-3; D remains unclear. The sample comprised memory CD4+ T cells from PBMCs. Subset in this sample: CD45RA-negative fraction. Here the CDR3 reads CASSLETRLDTQYF. The CDR3 nucleotides read TGCGCCAGCAGCTTGGAAACCCGATTAGATACGCAGTATTTT.